This TCR beta chain was observed in a study of blood T cells in healthy people across ages. Study-wide context: Through template switching, about one barcoded beta molecule was captured per two T cells, as measured in model experiments.

CDR3 length: 16 residues. Germline V CDR1 and CDR2: LGHNA, YSLEER. Trimming took 0 bases from V and 0 from J, leaving 10 bases between them. Primed by a sample-barcoded 5' primer and a J-beta primer mix, a second PCR proceeded for about 6 to 11 cycles. Samples each returned at least 2.5 million CDR3-containing paired-end reads. Using its own MiXCR run on the 5' RACE reads, TCRdb lists one record per CDR3 protein. The sample lists over 950,000 distinct CDR3 sequences; roughly 51% were seen once. The specimen sequenced was blood. The sequence came from a woman aged 55-70 years in good health. V usage is TRBV4-3 and J usage is TRBJ2-3; no firm D call. This chain's CDR3 is CASSQDRIHSTDTQYF. CDR3 bases: TGCGCCAGCAGCCAAGATCGGATACATAGCACAGATACGCAGTATTTT.